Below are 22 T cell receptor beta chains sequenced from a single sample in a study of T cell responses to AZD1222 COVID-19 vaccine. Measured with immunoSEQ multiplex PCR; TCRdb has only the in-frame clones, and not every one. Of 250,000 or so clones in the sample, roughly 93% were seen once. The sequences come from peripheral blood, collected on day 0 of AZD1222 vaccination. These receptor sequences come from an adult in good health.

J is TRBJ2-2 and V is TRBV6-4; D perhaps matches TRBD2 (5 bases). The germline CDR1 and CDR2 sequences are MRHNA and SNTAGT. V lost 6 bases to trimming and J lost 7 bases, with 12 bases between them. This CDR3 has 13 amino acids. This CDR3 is CASRGPGIGELFF. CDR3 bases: TGTGCCAGCAGAGGCCCGGGGATCGGGGAGCTGTTTTTT.

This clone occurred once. The CDR3 DNA reads as TGTGCCAGCAGCTTGGTAGCCGGCACAGATACGCAGTATTTT. Protein product: CASSLVAGTDTQYF. The chain uses TRBV5-6 and TRBJ2-3; D ambiguous. V was cut by 0 bases and J by 1 base, with 6 bases left in between. Looked up from germline, CDR1 is SGHDT and CDR2 is YYEEEE. CDR3 length: 14 amino acids. Variable domain in full (rest from reference TRBV5-6 and TRBJ2-3): DAGVTQSPTHLIKTRGQQVTLRCSPKSGHDTVSWYQQALGQGPQFIFQYYEEEERQRGNFPDRFSGHQFPNYSSELNVNALLLGDSALYLCASSLVAGTDTQYFGPGTRLTVL.

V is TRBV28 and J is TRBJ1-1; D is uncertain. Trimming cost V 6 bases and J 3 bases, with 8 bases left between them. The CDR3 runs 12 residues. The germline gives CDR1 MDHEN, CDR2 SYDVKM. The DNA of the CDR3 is TGTGCCAGCAGGGTTTTCCACACTGAAGCTTTCTTT. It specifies CASRVFHTEAFF.

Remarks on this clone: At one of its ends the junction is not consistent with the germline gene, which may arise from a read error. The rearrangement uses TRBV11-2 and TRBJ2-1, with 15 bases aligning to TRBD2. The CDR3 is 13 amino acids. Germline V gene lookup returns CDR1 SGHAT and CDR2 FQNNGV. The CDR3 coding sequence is TGTGCCAGCAGCGCAGGGACTAGCGGGGGGCCAGTCTTC. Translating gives CASSAGTSGGPVF.

CDR3 residues: CASSQRWGFYGQPQHF. In nucleotides, the CDR3 is TGTGCCAGCAGTCAACGATGGGGTTTCTACGGCCAGCCCCAGCATTTT. The chain is built from TRBV28 and TRBJ1-5; D is unclear. Per germline, CDR1 MDHEN and CDR2 SYDVKM. This CDR3 is built from 16 residues. Trimming stripped 5 bases from V and 7 bases from J, with 21 bases between.

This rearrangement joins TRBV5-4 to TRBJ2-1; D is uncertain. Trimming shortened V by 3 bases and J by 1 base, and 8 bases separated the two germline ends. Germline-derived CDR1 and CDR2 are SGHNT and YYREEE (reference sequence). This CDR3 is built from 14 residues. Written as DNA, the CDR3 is TGTGCCAGCAGCTCACCAAAATCCTACAATGAGCAGTTCTTC. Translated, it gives CASSSPKSYNEQFF.

The CDR3 DNA is TGTGCCAGCAGTTTAACGGGGGCCGCAACTAATGAAAAACTGTTTTTT. It encodes CASSLTGAATNEKLFF. The J gene is TRBJ1-4, the V gene TRBV28; D might be TRBD1 (6 bases). This CDR3 comprises 16 residues. V was trimmed by 2 bases and J by 0 bases, leaving 10 bases between them. From germline, CDR1 is MDHEN and CDR2 SYDVKM.

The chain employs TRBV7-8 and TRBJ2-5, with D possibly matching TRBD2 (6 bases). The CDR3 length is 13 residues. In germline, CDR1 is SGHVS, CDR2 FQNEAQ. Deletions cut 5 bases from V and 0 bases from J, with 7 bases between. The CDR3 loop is CASSRGNQETQYF. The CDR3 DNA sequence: TGTGCCAGCAGCCGGGGGAACCAAGAGACCCAGTACTTC.

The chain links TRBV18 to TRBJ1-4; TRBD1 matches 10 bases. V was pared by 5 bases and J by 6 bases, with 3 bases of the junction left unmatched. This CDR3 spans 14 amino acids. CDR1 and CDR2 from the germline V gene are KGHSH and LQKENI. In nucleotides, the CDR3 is TGTGCCAGCTCATCCGGGACAGGGGATGAAAAACTGTTTTTT. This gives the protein CASSSGTGDEKLFF.

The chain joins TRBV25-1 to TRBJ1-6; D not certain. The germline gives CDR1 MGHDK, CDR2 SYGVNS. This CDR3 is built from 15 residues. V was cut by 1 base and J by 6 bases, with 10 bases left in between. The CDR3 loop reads CASSESRVGNSPLHF. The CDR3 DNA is TGTGCCAGCAGTGAATCCCGGGTCGGTAATTCACCCCTCCACTTT.

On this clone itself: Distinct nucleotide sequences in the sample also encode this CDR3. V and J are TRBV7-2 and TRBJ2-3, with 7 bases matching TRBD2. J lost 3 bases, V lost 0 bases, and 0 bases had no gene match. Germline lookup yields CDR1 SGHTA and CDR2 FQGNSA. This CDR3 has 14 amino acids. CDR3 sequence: CASSLAGGTDTQYF. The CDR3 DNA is TGTGCCAGCAGCTTAGCGGGAGGGACAGATACGCAGTATTTT.

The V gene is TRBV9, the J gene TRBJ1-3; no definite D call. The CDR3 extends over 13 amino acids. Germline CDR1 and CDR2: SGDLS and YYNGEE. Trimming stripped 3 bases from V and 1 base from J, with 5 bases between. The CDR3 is CASSERSGNTIYF. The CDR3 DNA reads TGTGCCAGCAGCGAGCGTTCTGGAAACACCATATATTTT.

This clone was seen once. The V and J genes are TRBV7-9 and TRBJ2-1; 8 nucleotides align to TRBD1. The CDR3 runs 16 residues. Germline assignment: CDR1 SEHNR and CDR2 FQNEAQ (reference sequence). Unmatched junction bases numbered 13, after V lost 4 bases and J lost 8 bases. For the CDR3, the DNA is TGTGCCAGCAGCTCTCCCCCCAGGGGGCCGGAATATGAGCAGTTCTTC. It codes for CASSSPPRGPEYEQFF. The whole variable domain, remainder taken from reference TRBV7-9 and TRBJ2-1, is DTGVSQNPRHKITKRGQNVTFRCDPISEHNRLYWYRQTLGQGPEFLTYFQNEAQLEKSRLLSDRFSAERPKGSFSTLEIQRTEQGDSAMYLCASSSPPRGPEYEQFFGPGTRLTVL.

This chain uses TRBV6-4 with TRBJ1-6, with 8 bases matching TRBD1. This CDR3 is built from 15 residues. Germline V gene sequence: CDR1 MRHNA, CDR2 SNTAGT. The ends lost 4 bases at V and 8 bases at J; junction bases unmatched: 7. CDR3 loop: CASSAQGAPDSPLHF. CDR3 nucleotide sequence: TGTGCCAGCAGTGCTCAGGGGGCCCCTGATTCACCCCTCCACTTT.

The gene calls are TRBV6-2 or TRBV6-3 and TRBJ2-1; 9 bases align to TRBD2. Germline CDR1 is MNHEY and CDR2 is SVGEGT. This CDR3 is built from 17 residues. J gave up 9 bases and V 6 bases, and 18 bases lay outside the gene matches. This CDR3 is CASSQGLAHTRGSEQFF. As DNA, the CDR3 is TGTGCCAGCAGCCAAGGACTAGCGCACACCCGGGGTAGTGAGCAGTTCTTC.

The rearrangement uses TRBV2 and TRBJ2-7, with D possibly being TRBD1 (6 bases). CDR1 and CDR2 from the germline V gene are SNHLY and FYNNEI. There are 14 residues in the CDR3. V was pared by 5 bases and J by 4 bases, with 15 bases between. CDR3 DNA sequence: TGTGCCAGCAGTCAAACAGGGATCAGTTACGAGCAGTACTTC. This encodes CASSQTGISYEQYF.

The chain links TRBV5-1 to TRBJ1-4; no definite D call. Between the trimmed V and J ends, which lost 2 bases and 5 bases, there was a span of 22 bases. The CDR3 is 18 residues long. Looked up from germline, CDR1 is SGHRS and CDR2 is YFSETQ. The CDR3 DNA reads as TGCGCCAGCAGCTTCCTTCCCCGTGTTGGGCCGCTGAATGAAAAACTGTTTTTT. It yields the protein CASSFLPRVGPLNEKLFF. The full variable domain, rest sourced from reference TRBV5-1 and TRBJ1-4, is KAGVTQTPRYLIKTRGQQVTLSCSPISGHRSVSWYQQTPGQGLQFLFEYFSETQRNKGNFPGRFSGRQFSNSRSEMNVSTLELGDSALYLCASSFLPRVGPLNEKLFFGSGTQLSVL.

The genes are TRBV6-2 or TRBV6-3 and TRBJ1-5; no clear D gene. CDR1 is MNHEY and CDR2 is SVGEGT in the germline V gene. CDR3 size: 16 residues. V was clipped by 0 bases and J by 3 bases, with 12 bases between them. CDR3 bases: TGTGCCAGCAGTTACTCCGTCGGTATTCCCAATCAGCCCCAGCATTTT. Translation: CASSYSVGIPNQPQHF.

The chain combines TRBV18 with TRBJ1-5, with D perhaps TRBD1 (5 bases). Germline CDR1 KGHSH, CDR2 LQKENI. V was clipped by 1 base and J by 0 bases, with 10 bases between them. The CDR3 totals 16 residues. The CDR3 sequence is CASSPLGTSSNQPQHF. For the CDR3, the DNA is TGTGCCAGCTCACCACTGGGGACCTCTAGCAATCAGCCCCAGCATTTT.

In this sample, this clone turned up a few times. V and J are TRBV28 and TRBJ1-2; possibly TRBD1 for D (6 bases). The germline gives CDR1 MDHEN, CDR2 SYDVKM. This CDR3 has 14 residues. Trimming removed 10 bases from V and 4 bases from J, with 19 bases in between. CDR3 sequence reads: CATRVGGAGYGYTF. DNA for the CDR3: TGTGCCACCCGTGTTGGGGGCGCGGGCTATGGCTACACCTTC.

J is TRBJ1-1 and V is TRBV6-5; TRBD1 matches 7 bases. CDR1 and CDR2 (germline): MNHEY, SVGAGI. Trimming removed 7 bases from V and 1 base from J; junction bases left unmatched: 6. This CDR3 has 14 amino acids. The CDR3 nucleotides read TGTGCCAGCATTCCAGGGGGTGAGAACACTGAAGCTTTCTTT. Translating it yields CASIPGGENTEAFF.

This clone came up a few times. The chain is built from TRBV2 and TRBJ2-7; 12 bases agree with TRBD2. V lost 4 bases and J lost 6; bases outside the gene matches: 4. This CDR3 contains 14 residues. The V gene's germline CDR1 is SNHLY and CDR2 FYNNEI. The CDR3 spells CASSASGGVGEQYF. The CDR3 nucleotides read TGTGCCAGCAGTGCTAGCGGGGGGGTTGGCGAGCAGTACTTC.